This TCR beta chain came from a study of T cells in Graves' hyperthyroidism and ophthalmopathy. The length of the CDR3 is 16 residues. V shed 4 bases and J shed 0 bases, with 13 bases lying between them. Germline values: CDR1 SNHLY, CDR2 FYNNEI. Authors of the study amplified TCR beta CDR3 regions from RNA transcripts. With the HTBI primer set, the TCR CDR3 went through a first round of RT-PCR. TCRdb passed the multiplex PCR reads through MiXCR, listing each CDR3 protein once. The sample records about 600,000 distinct CDR3 sequences, approximately 15% being singletons. The origin of this receptor is a woman aged 18-29 years with Graves' ophthalmopathy. The sequenced sample was blood. The chain couples TRBV2 to TRBJ1-3; possibly TRBD1 for D (5 bases). The CDR3 is CASSGGALSSGNTIYF. Written as DNA, the CDR3 is TGTGCCAGCAGTGGAGGGGCCCTTAGCTCTGGAAACACCATATATTTT.